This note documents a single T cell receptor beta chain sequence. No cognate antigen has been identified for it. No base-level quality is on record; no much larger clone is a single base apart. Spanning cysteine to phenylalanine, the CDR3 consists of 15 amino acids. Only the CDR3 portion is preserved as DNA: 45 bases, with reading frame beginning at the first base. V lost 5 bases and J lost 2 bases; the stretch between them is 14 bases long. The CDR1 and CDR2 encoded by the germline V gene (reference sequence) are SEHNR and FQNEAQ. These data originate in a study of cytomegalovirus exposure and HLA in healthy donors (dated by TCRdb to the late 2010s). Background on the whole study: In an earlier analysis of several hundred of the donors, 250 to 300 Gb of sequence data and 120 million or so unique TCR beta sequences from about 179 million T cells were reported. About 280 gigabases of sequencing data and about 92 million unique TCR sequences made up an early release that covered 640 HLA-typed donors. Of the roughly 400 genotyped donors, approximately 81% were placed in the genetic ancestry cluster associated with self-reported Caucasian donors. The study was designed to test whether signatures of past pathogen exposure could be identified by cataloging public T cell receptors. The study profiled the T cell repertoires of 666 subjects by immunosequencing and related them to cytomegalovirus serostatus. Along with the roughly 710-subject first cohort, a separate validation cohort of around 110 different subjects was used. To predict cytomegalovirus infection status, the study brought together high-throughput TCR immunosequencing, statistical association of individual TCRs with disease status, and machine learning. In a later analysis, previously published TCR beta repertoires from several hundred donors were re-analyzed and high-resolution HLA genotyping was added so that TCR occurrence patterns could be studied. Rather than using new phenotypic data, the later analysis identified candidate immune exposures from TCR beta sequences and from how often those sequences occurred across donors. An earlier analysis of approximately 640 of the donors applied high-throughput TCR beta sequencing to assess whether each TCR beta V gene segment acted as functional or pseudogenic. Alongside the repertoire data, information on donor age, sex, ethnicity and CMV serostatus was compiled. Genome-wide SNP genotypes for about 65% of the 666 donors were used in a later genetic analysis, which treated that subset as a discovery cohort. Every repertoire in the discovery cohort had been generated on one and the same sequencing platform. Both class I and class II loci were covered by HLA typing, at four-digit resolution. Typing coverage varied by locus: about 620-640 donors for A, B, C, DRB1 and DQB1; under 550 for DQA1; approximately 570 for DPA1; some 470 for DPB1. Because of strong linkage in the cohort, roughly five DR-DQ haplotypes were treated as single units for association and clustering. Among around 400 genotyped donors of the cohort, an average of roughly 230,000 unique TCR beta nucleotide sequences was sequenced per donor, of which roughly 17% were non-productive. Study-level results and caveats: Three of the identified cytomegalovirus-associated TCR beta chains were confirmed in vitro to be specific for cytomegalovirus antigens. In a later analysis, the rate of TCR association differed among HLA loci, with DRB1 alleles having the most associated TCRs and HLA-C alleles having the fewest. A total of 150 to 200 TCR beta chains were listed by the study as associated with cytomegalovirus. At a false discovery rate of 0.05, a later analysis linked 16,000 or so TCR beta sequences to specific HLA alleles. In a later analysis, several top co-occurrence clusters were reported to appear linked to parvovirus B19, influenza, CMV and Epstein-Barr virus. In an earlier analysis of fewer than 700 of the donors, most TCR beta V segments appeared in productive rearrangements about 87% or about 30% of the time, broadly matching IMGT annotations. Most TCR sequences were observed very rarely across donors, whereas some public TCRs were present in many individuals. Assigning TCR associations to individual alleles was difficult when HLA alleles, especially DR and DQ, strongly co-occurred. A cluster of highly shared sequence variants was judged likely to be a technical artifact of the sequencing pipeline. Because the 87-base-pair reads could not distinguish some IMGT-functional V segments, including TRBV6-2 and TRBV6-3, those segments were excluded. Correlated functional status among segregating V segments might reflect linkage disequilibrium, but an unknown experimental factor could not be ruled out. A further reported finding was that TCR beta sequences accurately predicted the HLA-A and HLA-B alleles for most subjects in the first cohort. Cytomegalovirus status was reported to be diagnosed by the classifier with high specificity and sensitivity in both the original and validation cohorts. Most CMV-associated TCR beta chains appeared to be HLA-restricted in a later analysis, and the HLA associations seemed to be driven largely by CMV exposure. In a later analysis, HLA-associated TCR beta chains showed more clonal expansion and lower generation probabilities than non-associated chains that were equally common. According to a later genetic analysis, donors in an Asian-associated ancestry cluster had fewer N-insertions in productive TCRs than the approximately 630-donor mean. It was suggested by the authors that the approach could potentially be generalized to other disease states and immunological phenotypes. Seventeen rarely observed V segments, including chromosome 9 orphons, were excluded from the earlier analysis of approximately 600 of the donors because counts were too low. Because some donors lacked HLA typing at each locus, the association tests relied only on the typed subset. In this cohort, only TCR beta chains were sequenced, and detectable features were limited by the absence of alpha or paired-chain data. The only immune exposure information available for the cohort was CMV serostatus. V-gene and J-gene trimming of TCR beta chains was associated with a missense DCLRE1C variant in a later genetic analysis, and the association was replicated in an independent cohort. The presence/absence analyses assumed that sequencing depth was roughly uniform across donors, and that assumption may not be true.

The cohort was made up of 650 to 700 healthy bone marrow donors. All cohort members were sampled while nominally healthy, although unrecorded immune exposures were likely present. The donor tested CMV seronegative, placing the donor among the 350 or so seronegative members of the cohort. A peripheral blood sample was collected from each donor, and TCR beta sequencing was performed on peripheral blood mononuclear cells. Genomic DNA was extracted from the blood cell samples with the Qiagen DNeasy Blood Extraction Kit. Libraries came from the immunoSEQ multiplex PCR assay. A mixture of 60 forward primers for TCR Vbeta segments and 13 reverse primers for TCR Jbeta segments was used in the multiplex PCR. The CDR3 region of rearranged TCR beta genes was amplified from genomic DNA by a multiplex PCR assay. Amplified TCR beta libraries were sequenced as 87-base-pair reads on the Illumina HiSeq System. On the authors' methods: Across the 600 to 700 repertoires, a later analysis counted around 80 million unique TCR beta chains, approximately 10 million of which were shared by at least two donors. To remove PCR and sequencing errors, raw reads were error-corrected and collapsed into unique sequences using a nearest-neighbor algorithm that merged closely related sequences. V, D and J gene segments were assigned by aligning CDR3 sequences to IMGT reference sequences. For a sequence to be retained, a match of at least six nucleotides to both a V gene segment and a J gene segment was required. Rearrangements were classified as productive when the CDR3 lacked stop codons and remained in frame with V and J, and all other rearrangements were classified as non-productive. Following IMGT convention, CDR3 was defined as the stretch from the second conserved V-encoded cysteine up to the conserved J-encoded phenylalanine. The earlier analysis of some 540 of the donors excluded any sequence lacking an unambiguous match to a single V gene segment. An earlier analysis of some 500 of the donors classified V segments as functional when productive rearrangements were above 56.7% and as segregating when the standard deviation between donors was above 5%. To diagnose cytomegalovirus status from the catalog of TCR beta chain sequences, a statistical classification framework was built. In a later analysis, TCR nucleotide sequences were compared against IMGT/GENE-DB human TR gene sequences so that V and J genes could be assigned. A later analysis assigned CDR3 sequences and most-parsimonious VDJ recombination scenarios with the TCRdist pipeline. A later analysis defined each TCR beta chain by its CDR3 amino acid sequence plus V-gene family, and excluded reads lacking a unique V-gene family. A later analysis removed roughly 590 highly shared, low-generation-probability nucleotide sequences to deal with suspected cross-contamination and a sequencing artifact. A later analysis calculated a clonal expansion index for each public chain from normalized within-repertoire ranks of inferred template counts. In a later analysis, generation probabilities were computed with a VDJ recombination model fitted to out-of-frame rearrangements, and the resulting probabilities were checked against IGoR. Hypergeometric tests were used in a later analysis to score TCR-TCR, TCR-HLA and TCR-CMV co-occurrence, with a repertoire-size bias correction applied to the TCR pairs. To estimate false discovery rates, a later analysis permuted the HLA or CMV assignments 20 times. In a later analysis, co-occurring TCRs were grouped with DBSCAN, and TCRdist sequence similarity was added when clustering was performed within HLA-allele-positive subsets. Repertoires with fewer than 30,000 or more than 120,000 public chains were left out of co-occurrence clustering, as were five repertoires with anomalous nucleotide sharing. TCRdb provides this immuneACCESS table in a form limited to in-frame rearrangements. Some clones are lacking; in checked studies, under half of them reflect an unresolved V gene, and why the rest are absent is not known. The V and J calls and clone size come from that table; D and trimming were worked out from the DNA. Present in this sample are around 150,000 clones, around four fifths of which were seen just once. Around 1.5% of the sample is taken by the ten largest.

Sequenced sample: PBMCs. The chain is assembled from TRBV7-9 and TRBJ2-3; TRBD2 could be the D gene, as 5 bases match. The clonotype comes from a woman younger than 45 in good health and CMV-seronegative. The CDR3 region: CASSILRAHTDTQYF. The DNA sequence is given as TGTGCCAGCAGCATCCTGAGGGCCCACACAGATACGCAGTATTTT.